The present entry profiles one TCR beta chain with its context. Data came from immunoSEQ multiplex PCR; TCRdb stores just in-frame clones and leaves some out. The repertoire has around 92,000 clones, around 92% of them found once; the top ten carry roughly 0.97%. Per germline, CDR1 MGHRA and CDR2 YSYEKL. V lost 6 bases, J lost 6 bases, and 9 bases lay in between. This CDR3 is 12 amino acids long. The sample belongs to a study of PD-L1 blockade in urothelial cancer. Study details: From 0 to 3 prior chemotherapy regimens had been given to the patients. Counts from blood samples showed a median of roughly 130,000 T cells.

Time point reported: pretreatment peripheral blood. Locally advanced or metastatic urothelial carcinoma was present in patients. The source is a woman aged 80 or older with urothelial cancer. The sequences come from PBMCs, collected around atezolizumab (anti-PD-L1) treatment. The V and J genes are TRBV4-1 and TRBJ2-1; D unresolved. The CDR3 bases are TGCGCCAGCAGTCCCGACATCAATGAGCAGTTCTTC. Translation: CASSPDINEQFF.